Listed below are T cell receptor beta chains from one sample, sequenced in a study of shared clonotypes between healthy human individuals. The method was immunoSEQ multiplex PCR; TCRdb's version includes in-frame clones alone and lacks a portion of them. The sample yields about a million clones, roughly 80% seen once. The material sequenced was memory CD4+ T cells from PBMCs. These receptors all come from a man younger than 35 in good health. Some clones in this sample may be carry-over from other donors' samples. CDR3s include the opening cysteine and the closing phenylalanine or tryptophan. Each record gives: clone size, D gene, V gene, J gene, CDR3 DNA, CDR3 protein. The D gene is left open where the match is weak. Size is omitted from some rows. Given values are once, few, many or a class for expanded clones.

clone size: NA
D gene: TRBD1
V gene: TRBV6-1
J gene: TRBJ1-5
CDR3 DNA: TGTGCCAGCAGTGAAAATCCGGGGACAGTTGGTCAGCCCCAGCATTTT
CDR3 protein: CASSENPGTVGQPQHF

clone size: NA
D gene: NA
V gene: TRBV5-1
J gene: TRBJ2-3
CDR3 DNA: TGCGCCAGCAGCTTGGCCGCGGCGCCAGGAACGGATACGCAGTATTTT
CDR3 protein: CASSLAAAPGTDTQYF

clone size: NA
D gene: NA
V gene: TRBV30
J gene: TRBJ2-6
CDR3 DNA: TGTGCCTGGATTCCCCGACAGTTCTCTGGGGCCAACGTCCTGACTTTC
CDR3 protein: CAWIPRQFSGANVLTF

clone size: many
D gene: TRBD2
V gene: TRBV19
J gene: TRBJ2-7
CDR3 DNA: TGTGCCAGTAGTACCTCGGGGGGGCCCACCTACGAGCAGTACTTC
CDR3 protein: CASSTSGGPTYEQYF

clone size: NA
D gene: NA
V gene: TRBV5-1
J gene: TRBJ2-1
CDR3 DNA: TGCGCCAGCAGCTTGGGGGGATCCTACAATGAGCAGTTCTTC
CDR3 protein: CASSLGGSYNEQFF

clone size: once
D gene: TRBD1
V gene: TRBV11-2
J gene: TRBJ2-7
CDR3 DNA: TGTGCCAGCAGCTCCCGGGACAGATCCTACGAGCAGTACTTC
CDR3 protein: CASSSRDRSYEQYF

clone size: NA
D gene: NA
V gene: TRBV6-5
J gene: TRBJ1-4
CDR3 DNA: TGTGCCAGCAGCCCCGGCCGCACAGACAATGAAAAACTGTTTTTT
CDR3 protein: CASSPGRTDNEKLFF

clone size: NA
D gene: NA
V gene: TRBV6-1
J gene: TRBJ2-1
CDR3 DNA: TGTGCCAGCAGTGGGGGGTCTGTAGCCTACAATGAGCAGTTCTTC
CDR3 protein: CASSGGSVAYNEQFF

clone size: NA
D gene: TRBD1
V gene: TRBV5-1
J gene: TRBJ2-2
CDR3 DNA: TGCGCCAGCAGCTTCAGACAGGGGAACACCGGGGAGCTGTTTTTT
CDR3 protein: CASSFRQGNTGELFF

clone size: NA
D gene: NA
V gene: TRBV5-6
J gene: TRBJ1-1
CDR3 DNA: TGTGCCAGCAGCTTCATAATGAACACTGAAGCTTTCTTT
CDR3 protein: CASSFIMNTEAFF

clone size: NA
D gene: NA
V gene: TRBV10-3
J gene: TRBJ2-3
CDR3 DNA: TGTGCCATCAGTGAGTTGTCAGGGAGGCAGTATTTT
CDR3 protein: CAISELSGRQYF

clone size: NA
D gene: TRBD2
V gene: TRBV9
J gene: TRBJ2-1
CDR3 DNA: TGTGCCAGCAGCGTAGACCTAGCGGGAGGGAGAGGGCAGTTCTTC
CDR3 protein: CASSVDLAGGRGQFF

clone size: NA
D gene: NA
V gene: TRBV15
J gene: TRBJ2-3
CDR3 DNA: TGTGCCACCAGCAGAGATCGGCAGGGCTTCACAGATACGCAGTATTTT
CDR3 protein: CATSRDRQGFTDTQYF

clone size: NA
D gene: TRBD1
V gene: TRBV28
J gene: TRBJ2-2
CDR3 DNA: TGTGCCAGCAGTATTTGGACAGGGGGTTCCGGGGAGCTGTTTTTT
CDR3 protein: CASSIWTGGSGELFF